The present T cell receptor (beta chain) was sequenced within a study of graft-versus-host responses after intestinal transplantation. On the study more broadly: Recipients underwent multivisceral, liver-intestinal, or isolated intestinal transplants. Induction using anti-thymocyte globulin, followed by tacrolimus and steroids for two to four years, was given to all recipients.

The CDR3 consists of 13 residues. Germline CDR1 MNHEY, CDR2 SMNVEV (reference sequence). Trimming left V 8 bases short and J 5 bases short, with 16 bases between. Study-wide findings and caveats: In patients with graft-donor T cell macrochimerism, allograft graft-versus-host to host-versus-graft clonal ratios were high.

Comment on this clone: The antigen remains undetermined.

Data came from immunoSEQ multiplex PCR; TCRdb stores just in-frame clones and leaves some out. Of approximately 92,000 clones in the sample, 80% to 95% were seen once. The sample was unstimulated CD8+ T cells sorted from spleen or lymph node cells, taken before intestinal transplant. The TCR originated in a human donor who received an intestinal transplant. The chain combines TRBV27 with TRBJ2-7; no firm D call. The CDR3 spells CASGLMGSNEQYF. Here the CDR3 DNA reads TGTGCCAGCGGCCTAATGGGTTCCAACGAGCAGTACTTC.